The rows below give T cell receptor beta chains drawn from one sample of a study of blood T cell repertoires in COVID-19. Sequenced by immunoSEQ multiplex PCR; TCRdb stores in-frame clones only, minus some. The sample yields some 90,000 clones, less than 85% seen once. Sequenced material: peripheral blood. These receptors were obtained from a man between 70 and 80 years old with active or convalescent COVID-19. The CDR3 runs from the conserved cysteine through the conserved F or W. D genes are given only for firm matches. Expanded clones are given a class, and other clones once, few, many or no size at all.

CASSPNLTGQETQYF | TGTGCCAGCAGCCCCAATCTCACGGGACAAGAGACCCAGTACTTC | TRBJ2-5 | TRBV3-1/TRBV3-2 | . | .
CASSFGQGAVTGELFF | TGCGCCAGCAGCTTTGGGCAGGGGGCGGTCACCGGGGAGCTGTTTTTT | TRBJ2-2 | TRBV5-1 | TRBD1 | .
CASSQGARRGLINSNQPQHF | TGTGCCAGCAGCCAGGGGGCTCGCCGCGGGCTGATAAATAGCAATCAGCCCCAGCATTTT | TRBJ1-5 | TRBV6-6 | TRBD1 | .
CASSLYPSSYEQYF | TGTGCCAGCAGCTTATATCCGTCTTCCTACGAGCAGTACTTC | TRBJ2-7 | TRBV7-2 | . | .
CASSTRQTTNTEAFF | TGCGCCAGCAGCACTCGACAGACAACGAACACTGAAGCTTTCTTT | TRBJ1-1 | TRBV5-1 | . | .
CASSLRQGGGNTIYF | TGTGCCAGCAGCCTGAGACAGGGCGGTGGAAACACCATATATTTT | TRBJ1-3 | TRBV25-1 | TRBD1 | .
CASSEKKGQNGYQPQHF | TGTGCCAGCAGTGAAAAAAAAGGACAGAATGGTTATCAGCCCCAGCATTTT | TRBJ1-5 | TRBV6-1 | . | few
CASRARAGGVDTQYF | TGTGCCAGCAGGGCACGAGCGGGGGGCGTAGATACGCAGTATTTT | TRBJ2-3 | TRBV6-5 | TRBD2 | .
CASSLLTGRNEKLFF | TGTGCCAGCAGCTTGCTTACAGGGCGTAATGAAAAACTGTTTTTT | TRBJ1-4 | TRBV5-8 | . | .
CSSSGGGEQFF | TGCAGCTCGTCGGGGGGCGGGGAGCAGTTCTTC | TRBJ2-1 | TRBV29-1 | . | .
CASTLTALYGYTF | TGTGCCAGTACCTTGACAGCGCTCTATGGCTACACCTTC | TRBJ1-2 | TRBV19 | . | .
CASKRSQRRQPQHF | TGTGCCAGCAAGAGGAGTCAGAGGCGGCAGCCCCAGCATTTT | TRBJ1-5 | TRBV2 | . | few
CAISESGEGYGYTF | TGTGCCATCAGTGAGTCCGGGGAGGGCTATGGCTACACCTTC | TRBJ1-2 | TRBV10-3 | . | .
CASSQLAGTETQYF | TGCGCCAGCAGCCAATTAGCGGGGACGGAGACCCAGTACTTC | TRBJ2-5 | TRBV5-1 | TRBD2 | .
CASSPGSSRDEQYF | TGTGCCAGCAGCCCCGGGTCCAGCCGGGACGAGCAGTACTTC | TRBJ2-7 | TRBV5-4 | . | .
CATSRDKDSSGYTF | TGTGCCACCAGCAGAGACAAGGACAGCTCTGGCTACACCTTC | TRBJ1-2 | TRBV15 | . | few
CASSLHPGGNTGELFF | TGTGCCAGCAGCTTACATCCGGGGGGTAACACCGGGGAGCTGTTTTTT | TRBJ2-2 | TRBV7-2 | TRBD2 | once
CASSLGYGLAGTDTQYF | TGCGCCAGCAGCTTGGGTTACGGACTAGCGGGCACAGATACGCAGTATTTT | TRBJ2-3 | TRBV5-1 | TRBD2 | .
CASSLSGTVKTQYF | TGCGCCAGCAGCCTATCCGGGACTGTGAAGACCCAGTACTTC | TRBJ2-5 | TRBV5-1 | . | once
CASSVEGPGSSYNEQFF | TGTGCCAGCAGCGTAGAAGGCCCCGGGAGCTCCTACAATGAGCAGTTCTTC | TRBJ2-1 | TRBV9 | . | once
CASGLVRGDQHF | TGTGCTAGTGGTTTGGTCAGGGGCGACCAGCATTTT | TRBJ1-5 | TRBV12-5 | . | .
CASNPVSGQGINEQFF | TGTGCCAGCAATCCGGTTTCCGGACAGGGGATCAATGAGCAGTTCTTC | TRBJ2-1 | TRBV7-9 | TRBD1 | .
CASSGAGVSYEQYF | TGTGCCAGCAGTGGGGCGGGCGTCTCCTACGAGCAGTACTTC | TRBJ2-7 | TRBV6-4 | . | .
CASSIERGQGAGNQPQHF | TGTGCCAGTAGTATAGAGCGGGGACAGGGGGCCGGCAATCAGCCCCAGCATTTT | TRBJ1-5 | TRBV19 | TRBD1 | .